One sample yielded the 5 T cell receptor beta chains listed below, sequenced in a study of CXCR3-negative and CXCR3-positive naive CD8 T cells. Via 5' RACE with UMI labels, TRB cDNA libraries were prepared. One entry per CDR3 protein, without DNA, is what TCRdb gives after re-calling the 5' RACE reads. The sample holds some 130,000 distinct CDR3 sequences. Source material: naive CXCR3- CD8+ T cells from blood. The subset here: CD45RO-CCR7+CD27+CD95- naive CD8+ T cells lacking CXCR3 (TNR3-). These receptor sequences come from a human donor in good health. Some clones in this sample may be carry-over from other donors' samples.

The chain couples TRBV27 to TRBJ2-5; the TCRdb D gene call, TRBD1, has no DNA to confirm it. The CDR3 covers 14 residues. From germline, CDR1 is MNHEY and CDR2 SMNVEV (reference sequence). The CDR3 loop reads CASRKGPGDENQYF.

The chain's CDR3 is CASSPPGQGAFYEQYF. This chain links TRBV7-9 with TRBJ2-7; TCRdb gives TRBD1 as the D gene, but with no DNA this cannot be confirmed. Germline CDR1 reads SEHNR; CDR2 reads FQNEAQ (reference sequence). The CDR3 sequence is 16 residues long.

This rearrangement joins TRBV29-1 to TRBJ2-2; TCRdb selects TRBD1, and the lack of DNA leaves this call unchecked. The germline V gene has CDR1 SQVTM and CDR2 ANQGSEA. The CDR3 contains 14 residues. The chain's CDR3 is CSVAGTTNTGELFF.

The genes are TRBV11-2 and TRBJ2-3. CDR1 and CDR2 (germline): SGHAT, FQNNGV. The CDR3 contains 19 residues. The CDR3 loop reads CASSLSAPVLNPYTDTQYF. The variable domain in full, completed from reference TRBV11-2 and TRBJ2-3, reads EAGVAQSPRYKIIEKRQSVAFWCNPISGHATLYWYQQILGQGPKLLIQFQNNGVVDDSQLPKDRFSAERLKGVDSTLKIQPAKLEDSAVYLCASSLSAPVLNPYTDTQYFGPGTRLTVL.

This sequence joins TRBV29-1 and TRBJ2-3; TCRdb returns TRBD2, unconfirmable since there is no DNA. Germline V CDR1 and CDR2: SQVTM, ANQGSEA. This CDR3 spans 16 amino acids. The CDR3 here is CSVVGQAGGLTDTQYF.